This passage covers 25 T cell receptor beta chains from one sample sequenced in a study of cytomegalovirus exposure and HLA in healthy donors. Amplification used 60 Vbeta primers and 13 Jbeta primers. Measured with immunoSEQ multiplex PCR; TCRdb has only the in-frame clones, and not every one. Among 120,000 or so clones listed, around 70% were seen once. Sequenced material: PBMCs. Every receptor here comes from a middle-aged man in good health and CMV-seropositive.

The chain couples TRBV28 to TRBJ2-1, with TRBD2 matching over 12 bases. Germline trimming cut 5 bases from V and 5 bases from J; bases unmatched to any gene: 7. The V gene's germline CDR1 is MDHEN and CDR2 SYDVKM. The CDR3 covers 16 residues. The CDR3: CASSPWTSGANNEQFF. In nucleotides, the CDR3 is TGTGCCAGCAGTCCTTGGACTAGCGGGGCCAACAATGAGCAGTTCTTC. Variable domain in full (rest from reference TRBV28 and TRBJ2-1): DVKVTQSSRYLVKRTGEKVFLECVQDMDHENMFWYRQDPGLGLRLIYFSYDVKMKEKGDIPEGYSVSREKKERFSLILESASTNQTSMYLCASSPWTSGANNEQFFGPGTRLTVL.

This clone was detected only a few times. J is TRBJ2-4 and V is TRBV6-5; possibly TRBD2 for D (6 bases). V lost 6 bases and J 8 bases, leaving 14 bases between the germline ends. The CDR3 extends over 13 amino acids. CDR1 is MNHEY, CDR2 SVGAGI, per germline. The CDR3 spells CASSDRPGDIQYF. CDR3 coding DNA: TGTGCCAGCAGCGACCGCCCGGGAGACATTCAGTACTTC.

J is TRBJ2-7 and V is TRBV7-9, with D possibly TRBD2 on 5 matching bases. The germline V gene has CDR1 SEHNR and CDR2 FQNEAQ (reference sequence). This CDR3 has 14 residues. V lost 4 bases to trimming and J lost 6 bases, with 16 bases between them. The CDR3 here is CASSSRAYSGEQYF. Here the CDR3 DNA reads TGTGCCAGCAGCTCCCGAGCCTACAGCGGCGAGCAGTACTTC.

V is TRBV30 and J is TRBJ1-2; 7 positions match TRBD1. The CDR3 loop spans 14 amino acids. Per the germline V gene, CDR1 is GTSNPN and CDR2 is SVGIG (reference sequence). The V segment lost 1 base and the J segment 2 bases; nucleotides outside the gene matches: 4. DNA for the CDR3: TGTGCCTGGAGTGGTACCAGGGGGAACTATGGCTACACCTTC. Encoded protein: CAWSGTRGNYGYTF.

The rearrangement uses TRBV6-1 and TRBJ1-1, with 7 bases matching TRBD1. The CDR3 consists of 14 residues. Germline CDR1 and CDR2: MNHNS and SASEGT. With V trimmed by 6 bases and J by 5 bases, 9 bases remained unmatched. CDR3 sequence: CASRPQGFFTEAFF. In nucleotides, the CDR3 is TGTGCCAGCAGACCACAGGGGTTTTTTACTGAAGCTTTCTTT.

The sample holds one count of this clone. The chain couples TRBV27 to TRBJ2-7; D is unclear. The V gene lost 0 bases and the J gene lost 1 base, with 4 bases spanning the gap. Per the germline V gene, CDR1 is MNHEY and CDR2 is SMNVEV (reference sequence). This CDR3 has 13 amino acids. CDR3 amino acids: CASSLSTSYEQYF. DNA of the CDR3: TGTGCCAGCAGTTTATCCACTTCCTACGAGCAGTACTTC.

The CDR3 sequence is CASSPGDASGELFF. The CDR3 coding sequence is TGTGCCAGCAGCCCGGGGGATGCTTCCGGGGAGCTGTTTTTT. The rearrangement links TRBV9 to TRBJ2-2, with D tentatively TRBD2 (6 bases). V was clipped by 4 bases and J by 6 bases, with 13 bases between them. Germline CDR1 SGDLS, CDR2 YYNGEE. The CDR3 spans 14 residues.

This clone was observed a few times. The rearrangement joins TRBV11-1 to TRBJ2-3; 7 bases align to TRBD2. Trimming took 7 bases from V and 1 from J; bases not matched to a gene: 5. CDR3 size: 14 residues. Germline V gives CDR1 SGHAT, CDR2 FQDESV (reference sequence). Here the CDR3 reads CASTLSGGTDTQYF. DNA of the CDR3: TGTGCCAGCACCCTGAGCGGGGGCACAGATACGCAGTATTTT.

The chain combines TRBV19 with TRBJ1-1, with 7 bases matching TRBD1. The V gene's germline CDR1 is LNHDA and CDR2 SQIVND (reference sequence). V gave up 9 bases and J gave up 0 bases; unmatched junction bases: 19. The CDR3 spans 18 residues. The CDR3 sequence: CASSLTGIDGGMNTEAFF. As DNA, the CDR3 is TGTGCCAGCAGTCTGACAGGGATTGATGGTGGGATGAACACTGAAGCTTTCTTT.

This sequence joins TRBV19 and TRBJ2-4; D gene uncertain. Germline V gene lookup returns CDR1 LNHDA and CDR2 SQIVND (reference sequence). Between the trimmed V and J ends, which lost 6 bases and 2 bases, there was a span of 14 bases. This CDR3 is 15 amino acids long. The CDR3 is CASRSEAASKNIQYF. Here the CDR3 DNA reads TGTGCCAGTAGGTCAGAGGCCGCGTCCAAAAACATTCAGTACTTC.

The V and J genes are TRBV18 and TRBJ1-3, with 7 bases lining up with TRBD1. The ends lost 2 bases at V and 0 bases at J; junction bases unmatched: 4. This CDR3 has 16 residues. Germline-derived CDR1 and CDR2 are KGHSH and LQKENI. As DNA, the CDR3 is TGTGCCAGCTCACCAAGACAGGGTTACTCTGGAAACACCATATATTTT. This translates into CASSPRQGYSGNTIYF. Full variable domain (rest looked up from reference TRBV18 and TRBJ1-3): NAGVMQNPRHLVRRRGQEARLRCSPMKGHSHVYWYRQLPEEGLKFMVYLQKENIIDESGMPKERFSAEFPKEGPSILRIQQVVRGDSAAYFCASSPRQGYSGNTIYFGEGSWLTVV.

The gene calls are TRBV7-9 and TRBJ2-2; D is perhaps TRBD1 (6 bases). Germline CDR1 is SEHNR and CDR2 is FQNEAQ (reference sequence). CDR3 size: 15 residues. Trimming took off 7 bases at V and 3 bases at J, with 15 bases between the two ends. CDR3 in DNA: TGTGCCAGCAACACCCCAGGGGAGTACACCGGGGAGCTGTTTTTT. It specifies CASNTPGEYTGELFF.

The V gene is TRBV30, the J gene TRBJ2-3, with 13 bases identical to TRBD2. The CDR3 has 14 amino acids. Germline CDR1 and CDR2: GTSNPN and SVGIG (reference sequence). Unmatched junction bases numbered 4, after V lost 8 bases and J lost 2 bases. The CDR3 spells CARGLAGPTDTQYF. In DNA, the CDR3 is TGTGCCCGGGGACTAGCGGGGCCCACAGATACGCAGTATTTT.

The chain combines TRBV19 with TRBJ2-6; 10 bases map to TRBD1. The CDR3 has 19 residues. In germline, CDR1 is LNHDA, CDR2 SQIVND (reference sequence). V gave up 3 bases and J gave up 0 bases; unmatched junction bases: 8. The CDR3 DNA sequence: TGTGCCAGTAGTATCAGGACAGGGGGTCTCACCTCTGGGGCCAACGTCCTGACTTTC. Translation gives CASSIRTGGLTSGANVLTF.

CDR3 DNA sequence: TGTGCCAGTAGCACAGGGGGCGCGGAGACCCAGTACTTC. Residues: CASSTGGAETQYF. The chain recombines TRBV19 with TRBJ2-5; 9 bases agree with TRBD1. The V segment lost 6 bases and the J segment 5 bases; nucleotides outside the gene matches: 4. The length of the CDR3 is 13 residues. The germline gives CDR1 LNHDA, CDR2 SQIVND (reference sequence).

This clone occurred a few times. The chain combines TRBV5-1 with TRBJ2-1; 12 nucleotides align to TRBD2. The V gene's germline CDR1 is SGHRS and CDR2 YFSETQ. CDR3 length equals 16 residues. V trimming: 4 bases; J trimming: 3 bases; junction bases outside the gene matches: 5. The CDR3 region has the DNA TGCGCCAGCAGCGCCATGACTAGCGGGAGCTACAATGAGCAGTTCTTC. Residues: CASSAMTSGSYNEQFF.

The DNA for the CDR3 is TGTGCCAGCAGTGAGGACAGAGCCGATGGTGGAAACACCATATATTTT. It is translated as CASSEDRADGGNTIYF. The V call is TRBV6-1, the J call TRBJ1-3; weak D call: TRBD1 (6 bases). Trimming pared 3 bases from V and 3 bases from J, leaving 15 bases between. Germline V CDR1 and CDR2: MNHNS, SASEGT. The CDR3 loop spans 16 amino acids.

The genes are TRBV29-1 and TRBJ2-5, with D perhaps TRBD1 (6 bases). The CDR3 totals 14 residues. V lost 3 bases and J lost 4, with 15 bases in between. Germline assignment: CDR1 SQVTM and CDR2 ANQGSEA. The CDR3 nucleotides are TGCAGCGTTGAGGACTCAGGGGAACGAGAGACCCAGTACTTC. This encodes CSVEDSGERETQYF.

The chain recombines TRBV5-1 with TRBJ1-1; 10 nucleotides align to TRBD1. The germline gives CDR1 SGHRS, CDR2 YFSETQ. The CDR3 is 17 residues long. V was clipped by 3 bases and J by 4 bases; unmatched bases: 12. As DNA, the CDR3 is TGCGCCAGCAGCTCTGCCGGGGACAGGGGTAGTACCACTGAAGCTTTCTTT. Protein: CASSSAGDRGSTTEAFF.

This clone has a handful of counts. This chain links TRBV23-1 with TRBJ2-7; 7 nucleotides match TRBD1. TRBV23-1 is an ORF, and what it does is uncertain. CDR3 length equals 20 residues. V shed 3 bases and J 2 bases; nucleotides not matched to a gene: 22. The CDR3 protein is CASSQNGAGGTGTAPYEQYF. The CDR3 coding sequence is TGCGCCAGCAGTCAGAATGGTGCAGGGGGTACCGGGACCGCTCCCTACGAGCAGTACTTC.

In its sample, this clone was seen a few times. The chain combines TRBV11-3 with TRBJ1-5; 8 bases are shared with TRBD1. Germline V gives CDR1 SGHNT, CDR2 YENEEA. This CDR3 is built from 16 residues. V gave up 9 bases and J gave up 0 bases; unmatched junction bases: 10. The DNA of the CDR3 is TGTGCCAGTCCATCGGGACAGGCGGGTAGCAATCAGCCCCAGCATTTT. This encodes CASPSGQAGSNQPQHF.

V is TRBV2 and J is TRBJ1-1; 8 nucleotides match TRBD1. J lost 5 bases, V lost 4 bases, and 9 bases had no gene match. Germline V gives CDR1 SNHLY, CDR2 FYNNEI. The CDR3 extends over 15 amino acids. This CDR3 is CASSGSRTGRTEAFF. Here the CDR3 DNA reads TGTGCCAGCAGTGGGTCGCGGACAGGGAGAACTGAAGCTTTCTTT.

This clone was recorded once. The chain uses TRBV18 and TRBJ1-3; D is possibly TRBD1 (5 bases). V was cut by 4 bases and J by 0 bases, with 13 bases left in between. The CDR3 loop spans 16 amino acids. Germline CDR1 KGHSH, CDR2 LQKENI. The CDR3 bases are TGTGCCAGCTCACGGAACCAGGGCATCTCTGGAAACACCATATATTTT. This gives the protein CASSRNQGISGNTIYF.

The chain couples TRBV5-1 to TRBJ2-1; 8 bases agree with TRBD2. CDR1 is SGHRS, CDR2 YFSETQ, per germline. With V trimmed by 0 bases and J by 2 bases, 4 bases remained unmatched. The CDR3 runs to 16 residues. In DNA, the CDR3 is TGCGCCAGCAGCTTGGAGGCGGGGGGCCCCTACAATGAGCAGTTCTTC. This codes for CASSLEAGGPYNEQFF.

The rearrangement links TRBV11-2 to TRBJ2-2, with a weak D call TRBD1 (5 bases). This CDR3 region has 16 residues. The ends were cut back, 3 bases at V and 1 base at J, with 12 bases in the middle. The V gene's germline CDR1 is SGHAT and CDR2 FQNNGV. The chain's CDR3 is CASSFIQGVNTGELFF. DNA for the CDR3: TGTGCCAGCAGCTTTATTCAGGGCGTGAACACCGGGGAGCTGTTTTTT.